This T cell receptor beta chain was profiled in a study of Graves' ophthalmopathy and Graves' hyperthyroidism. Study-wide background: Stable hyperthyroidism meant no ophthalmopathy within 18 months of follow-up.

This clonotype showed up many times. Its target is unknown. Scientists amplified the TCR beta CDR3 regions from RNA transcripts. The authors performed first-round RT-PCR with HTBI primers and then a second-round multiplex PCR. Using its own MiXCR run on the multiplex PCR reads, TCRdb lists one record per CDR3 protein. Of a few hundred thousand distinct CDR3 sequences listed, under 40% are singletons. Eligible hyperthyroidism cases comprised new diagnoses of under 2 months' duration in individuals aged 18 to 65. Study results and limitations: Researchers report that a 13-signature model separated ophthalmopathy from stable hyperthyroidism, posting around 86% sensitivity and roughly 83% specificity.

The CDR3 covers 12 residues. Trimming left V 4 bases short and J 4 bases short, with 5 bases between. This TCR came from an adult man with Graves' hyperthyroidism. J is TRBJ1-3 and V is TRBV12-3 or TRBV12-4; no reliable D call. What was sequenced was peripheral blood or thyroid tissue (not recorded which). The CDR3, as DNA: TGTGCCAGCAGTTCCGCAGGAAACACCATATATTTT. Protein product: CASSSAGNTIYF.